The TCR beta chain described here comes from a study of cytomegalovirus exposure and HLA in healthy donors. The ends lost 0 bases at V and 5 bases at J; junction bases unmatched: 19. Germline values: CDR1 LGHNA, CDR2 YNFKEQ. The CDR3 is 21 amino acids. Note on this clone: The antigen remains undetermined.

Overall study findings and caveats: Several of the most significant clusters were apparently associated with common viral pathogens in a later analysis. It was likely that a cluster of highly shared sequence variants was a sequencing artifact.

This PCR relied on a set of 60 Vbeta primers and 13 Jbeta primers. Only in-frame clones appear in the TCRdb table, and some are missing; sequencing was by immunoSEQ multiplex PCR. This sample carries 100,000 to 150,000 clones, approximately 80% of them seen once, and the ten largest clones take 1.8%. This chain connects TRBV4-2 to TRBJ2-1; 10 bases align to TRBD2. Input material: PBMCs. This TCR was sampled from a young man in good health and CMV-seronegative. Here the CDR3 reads CASSQDRARGPIAGGDNEQFF. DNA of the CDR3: TGTGCCAGCAGCCAAGATCGGGCAAGAGGACCAATAGCGGGGGGCGACAATGAGCAGTTCTTC.